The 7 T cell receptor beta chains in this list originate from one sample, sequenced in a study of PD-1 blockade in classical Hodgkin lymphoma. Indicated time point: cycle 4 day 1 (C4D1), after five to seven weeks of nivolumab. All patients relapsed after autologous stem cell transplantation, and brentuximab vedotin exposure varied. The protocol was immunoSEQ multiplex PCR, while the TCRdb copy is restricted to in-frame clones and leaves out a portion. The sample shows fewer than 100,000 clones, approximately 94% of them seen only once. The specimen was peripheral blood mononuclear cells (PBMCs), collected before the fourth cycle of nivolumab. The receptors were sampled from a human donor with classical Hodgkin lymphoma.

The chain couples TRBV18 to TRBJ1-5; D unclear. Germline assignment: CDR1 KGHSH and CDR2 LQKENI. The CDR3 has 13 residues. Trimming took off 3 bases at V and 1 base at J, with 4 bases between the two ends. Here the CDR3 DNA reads TGTGCCAGCTCACCTGGGAGCAATCAGCCCCAGCATTTT. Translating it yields CASSPGSNQPQHF.

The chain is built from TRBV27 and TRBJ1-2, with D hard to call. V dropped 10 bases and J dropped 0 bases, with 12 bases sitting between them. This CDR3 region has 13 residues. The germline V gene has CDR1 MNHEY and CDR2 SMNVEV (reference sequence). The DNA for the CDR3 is TGTGCCACCTCGGGCGGAGCTAACTATGGCTACACCTTC. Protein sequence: CATSGGANYGYTF.

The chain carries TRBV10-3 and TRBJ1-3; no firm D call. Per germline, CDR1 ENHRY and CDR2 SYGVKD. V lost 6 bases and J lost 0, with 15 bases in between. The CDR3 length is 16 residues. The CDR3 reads CAIRSYDPRSGNTIYF. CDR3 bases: TGTGCCATCAGGTCCTACGATCCCCGCTCTGGAAACACCATATATTTT.

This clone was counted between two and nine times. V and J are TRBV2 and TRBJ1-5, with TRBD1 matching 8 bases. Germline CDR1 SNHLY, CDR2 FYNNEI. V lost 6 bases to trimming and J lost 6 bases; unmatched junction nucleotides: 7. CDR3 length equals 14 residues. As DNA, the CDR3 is TGTGCCAGCAGCGTCGGACAGGGCGCTCAGCCCCAGCATTTT. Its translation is CASSVGQGAQPQHF.

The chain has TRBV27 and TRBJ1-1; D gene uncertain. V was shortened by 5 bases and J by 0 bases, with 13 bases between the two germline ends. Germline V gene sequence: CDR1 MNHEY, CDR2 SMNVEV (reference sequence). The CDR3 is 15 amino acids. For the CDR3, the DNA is TGTGCCAGCAGTCCGTTAAGGACGGTGAACACTGAAGCTTTCTTT. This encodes CASSPLRTVNTEAFF.

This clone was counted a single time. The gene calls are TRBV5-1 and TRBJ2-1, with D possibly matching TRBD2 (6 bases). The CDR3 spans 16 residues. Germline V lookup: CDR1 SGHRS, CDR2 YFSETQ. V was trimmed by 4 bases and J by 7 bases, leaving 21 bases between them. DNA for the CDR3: TGCGCCAGCAGCCTCTCGGGACTCCCCATTATAAATGAGCAGTTCTTC. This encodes CASSLSGLPIINEQFF.

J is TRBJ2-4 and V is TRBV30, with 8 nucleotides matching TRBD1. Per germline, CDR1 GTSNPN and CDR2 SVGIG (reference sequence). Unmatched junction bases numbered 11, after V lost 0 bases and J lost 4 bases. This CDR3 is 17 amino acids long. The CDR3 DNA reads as TGTGCCTGGAGTGTAACAAGGACAGGGTGGTTAAAAAACATTCAGTACTTC. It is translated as CAWSVTRTGWLKNIQYF.